The 26 T cell receptor beta chains below were found in one sample sequenced in a study of beta chain features in type 1 diabetes. Notes on the study in general: Across all four CD4+ subsets, people with type 1 diabetes showed modestly shorter TCRB CDR3s.

The whole isolated RNA underwent reverse transcription, so sequencing captured expressed TCRB transcripts. Assay used: immunoSEQ multiplex PCR; TCRdb lists only in-frame clones, some missing. The sample gives fewer than 400,000 clones, 9.3% of which show up once; less than 1.2% is in the top ten. Their specific antigens are unknown. The sample taken for sequencing was central memory CD4+ T cells from blood. These receptors were collected from a man aged 30 to 39 with type 1 diabetes.

This clone was seen a few times. This chain connects TRBV18 to TRBJ1-5; weak D call: TRBD1 (5 bases). The CDR3 runs 16 residues. V dropped 4 bases and J dropped 0 bases, with 13 bases sitting between them. Germline V CDR1 and CDR2: KGHSH, LQKENI. CDR3 coding DNA: TGTGCCAGCTCACTAAATAGGGGAGATAGCAATCAGCCCCAGCATTTT. Translation gives CASSLNRGDSNQPQHF. The full variable domain, rest sourced from reference TRBV18 and TRBJ1-5, is NAGVMQNPRHLVRRRGQEARLRCSPMKGHSHVYWYRQLPEEGLKFMVYLQKENIIDESGMPKERFSAEFPKEGPSILRIQQVVRGDSAAYFCASSLNRGDSNQPQHFGDGTRLSIL.

This rearrangement joins TRBV2 to TRBJ1-5; no clear D gene. Trimming left V 4 bases short and J 4 bases short, with 2 bases between. This CDR3 is 11 amino acids long. Germline assignment: CDR1 SNHLY and CDR2 FYNNEI. The CDR3 DNA sequence: TGTGCCAGCAGTGTGAATCAGCCCCAGCATTTT. Translating gives CASSVNQPQHF.

This clone has a handful of counts. J is TRBJ2-4 and V is TRBV7-9, with D unresolved. This CDR3 is built from 17 residues. Trimming took 4 bases from V and 0 from J, leaving 16 bases between them. Germline lookup yields CDR1 SEHNR and CDR2 FQNEAQ (reference sequence). The CDR3: CASSSPVARLAKNIQYF. Here the CDR3 DNA reads TGTGCCAGCAGCTCCCCTGTGGCCAGGCTAGCCAAAAACATTCAGTACTTC. Variable domain in full (rest from reference TRBV7-9 and TRBJ2-4): DTGVSQNPRHKITKRGQNVTFRCDPISEHNRLYWYRQTLGQGPEFLTYFQNEAQLEKSRLLSDRFSAERPKGSFSTLEIQRTEQGDSAMYLCASSSPVARLAKNIQYFGAGTRLSVL.

This clone was picked up a small number of times. The chain employs TRBV7-9 and TRBJ2-5; TRBD2 might be the D (6 bases). Germline CDR1 is SEHNR and CDR2 is FQNEAQ (reference sequence). CDR3 size: 16 residues. The V end lost 5 bases, the J end lost 7 bases, and 23 bases lay between the germline ends. The CDR3: CASSAPGASVFLTQYF. The CDR3 DNA follows: TGTGCCAGCAGCGCGCCCGGGGCTAGCGTCTTTCTGACCCAGTACTTC. The complete variable domain, with remaining parts taken from reference TRBV7-9 and TRBJ2-5, reads DTGVSQNPRHKITKRGQNVTFRCDPISEHNRLYWYRQTLGQGPEFLTYFQNEAQLEKSRLLSDRFSAERPKGSFSTLEIQRTEQGDSAMYLCASSAPGASVFLTQYFGPGTRLLVL.

This clone has only a few counts. The V and J genes are TRBV7-2 and TRBJ2-3, with D possibly matching TRBD2 (6 bases). The germline V and J ends were trimmed by 4 bases and 4 bases, with 9 bases remaining between them. The CDR3 length is 13 residues. Per the germline V gene, CDR1 is SGHTA and CDR2 is FQGNSA. CDR3 region: CASSSRLADTQYF. CDR3 DNA sequence: TGTGCCAGCAGCTCTAGACTAGCAGATACGCAGTATTTT.

Only a few counts were recorded for this clone. This sequence joins TRBV11-2 and TRBJ1-2; the D is unclear. Deletions cut 5 bases from V and 2 bases from J, with 18 bases between. Germline V gene data show CDR1 as SGHAT and CDR2 as FQNNGV. The CDR3 is 16 amino acids. The CDR3 reads CASSPLEGKSNYGYTF. The CDR3 region has the DNA TGTGCCAGCAGCCCCTTAGAAGGGAAAAGCAACTATGGCTACACCTTC.

A few counts support this clone. As DNA, the CDR3 is TGTGCCACCAGCAGGGACCTCACCTACGAGCAGTACTTC. Encoded protein: CATSRDLTYEQYF. J is TRBJ2-7 and V is TRBV15; D is ambiguous. V was pared by 3 bases and J by 2 bases, with 8 bases between. This CDR3 comprises 13 residues. The V gene's germline CDR1 is LNHNV and CDR2 YYDKDF (reference sequence).

This clone has at least ten counts. The chain combines TRBV11-2 with TRBJ1-5; D might be TRBD1 (5 bases). The CDR3 runs to 16 residues. Deletions cut 5 bases from V and 0 bases from J, with 14 bases between. The germline CDR1 and CDR2 sequences are SGHAT and FQNNGV. Here the CDR3 DNA reads TGTGCCAGCAGCCCCGCGGCAGGGCCTAGCAATCAGCCCCAGCATTTT. Amino acids: CASSPAAGPSNQPQHF.

With respect to this clone: The sample has other DNA sequences that encode this CDR3 too. The gene calls are TRBV5-1 and TRBJ1-2; D gene uncertain. The germline CDR1 and CDR2 sequences are SGHRS and YFSETQ. V was cut by 0 bases and J by 2 bases, with 5 bases left in between. This CDR3 has 13 residues. DNA of the CDR3: TGCGCCAGCAGCTTGGACTCCAACTATGGCTACACCTTC. Its protein is CASSLDSNYGYTF.

The rearrangement links TRBV7-2 to TRBJ2-7; D is unclear. V was pared by 5 bases and J by 4 bases, with 12 bases between. Looked up from germline, CDR1 is SGHTA and CDR2 is FQGNSA. The CDR3 extends over 13 amino acids. Here the CDR3 DNA reads TGTGCCAGCAGCCCTGCGCGTTCTTACGAGCAGTACTTC. Residues: CASSPARSYEQYF.

This clone came up many times. V and J are TRBV28 and TRBJ1-5, with 12 bases matching TRBD1. CDR1 MDHEN and CDR2 SYDVKM come from the germline V gene. V dropped 6 bases and J dropped 5; count of bases not matched to a gene: 2. This CDR3 comprises 14 residues. CDR3 bases: TGTGCCAGCAGCGGGACAGGGGGCCATCAGCCCCAGCATTTT. The encoded protein is CASSGTGGHQPQHF.

Many counts were recorded for this clone. This sample includes further DNA sequences coding for the same CDR3. The chain is built from TRBV5-6 and TRBJ2-5; D is perhaps TRBD2 (7 bases). Trimming removed 3 bases at V and 4 bases at J, with 19 bases between. The CDR3 totals 16 residues. In germline, CDR1 is SGHDT, CDR2 YYEEEE. The CDR3 sequence is CASSSPREGGRETQYF. The CDR3, as DNA: TGTGCCAGCAGCTCCCCCAGAGAGGGGGGGCGAGAGACCCAGTACTTC.

This clone was seen at least ten times. The chain joins TRBV19 to TRBJ2-2; D gene unclear. Trimming shortened V by 4 bases and J by 1 base, and 7 bases separated the two germline ends. This CDR3 has 14 amino acids. The germline CDR1 and CDR2 sequences are LNHDA and SQIVND (reference sequence). The CDR3, as DNA: TGTGCCAGTAGTAAGACGGGGAACACCGGGGAGCTGTTTTTT. This gives the protein CASSKTGNTGELFF. Supplemented by reference TRBV19 and TRBJ2-2, the full variable domain reads DGGITQSPKYLFRKEGQNVTLSCEQNLNHDAMYWYRQDPGQGLRLIYYSQIVNDFQKGDIAEGYSVSREKKESFPLTVTSAQKNPTAFYLCASSKTGNTGELFFGEGSRLTVL.

The chain combines TRBV4-3 with TRBJ2-7, with D hard to call. Germline V gene lookup returns CDR1 LGHNA and CDR2 YSLEER. Trimming pared 0 bases from V and 2 bases from J, leaving 14 bases between. The length of the CDR3 is 16 residues. The CDR3 here is CASSQDRSVSAYEQYF. The CDR3 DNA sequence: TGCGCCAGCAGCCAAGATCGATCGGTCTCAGCCTACGAGCAGTACTTC.

The rearrangement links TRBV4-3 to TRBJ1-2, with a weak D call TRBD1 (5 bases). There are 14 residues in the CDR3. Germline CDR1 reads LGHNA; CDR2 reads YSLEER. Trimming pared 5 bases from V and 2 bases from J, leaving 12 bases between. CDR3 residues: CASSFDSDNYGYTF. For the CDR3, the DNA is TGCGCCAGCAGCTTTGACAGTGACAACTATGGCTACACCTTC.

This clone was seen a handful of times. Other DNA sequences from this sample encode an identical CDR3 as well. This chain uses TRBV14 with TRBJ2-5; D gene uncertain. The CDR3 is 13 amino acids. Trimming left V 1 base short and J 2 bases short, with 5 bases between. Germline loops: CDR1 SGHDN, CDR2 FVKESK. The CDR3 DNA follows: TGTGCCAGCAGCCAAGTAGGGCAAGAGACCCAGTACTTC. Residues: CASSQVGQETQYF.

V gene TRBV7-6 combines with J gene TRBJ2-1; D unclear. The CDR3 has 14 amino acids. V was trimmed by 4 bases and J by 4 bases, leaving 11 bases between them. Germline V gene sequence: CDR1 SGHVS, CDR2 FNYEAQ. CDR3 nucleotides: TGTGCCAGCAGCTCTAATGGGCTATACAATGAGCAGTTCTTC. This gives the protein CASSSNGLYNEQFF.

The chain has TRBV11-2 and TRBJ2-1, with 7 bases identical to TRBD2. CDR1 and CDR2 from the germline V gene are SGHAT and FQNNGV. This CDR3 has 17 amino acids. The trim removed 0 bases at V and 5 bases at J, leaving 10 bases unmatched. CDR3 loop: CASSLDLTAGNNNEQFF. The CDR3 bases are TGTGCCAGCAGCTTAGATTTGACAGCGGGGAACAACAATGAGCAGTTCTTC.

The chain uses TRBV5-1 and TRBJ2-1; D not resolved. V was cut by 4 bases and J by 8 bases, with 10 bases left in between. The CDR3 is made up of 12 amino acids. The germline V gene has CDR1 SGHRS and CDR2 YFSETQ. The CDR3 sequence is CASSGSDHEQFF. DNA of the CDR3: TGCGCCAGCAGCGGCTCAGATCATGAGCAGTTCTTC.

V gene TRBV6-5 combines with J gene TRBJ2-7; 11 bases match TRBD2. The V segment lost 7 bases and the J segment 4 bases; nucleotides outside the gene matches: 9. The CDR3 contains 15 residues. From germline, CDR1 is MNHEY and CDR2 SVGAGI. CDR3 DNA: TGTGCCAGCACTATAGGACTAGCGGGTGCATACGAGCAGTACTTC. This codes for CASTIGLAGAYEQYF.

This clone was seen at least ten times. The chain links TRBV7-2 to TRBJ1-2; D gene unclear. CDR1 and CDR2 (germline): SGHTA, FQGNSA. Trimming shortened V by 1 base and J by 4 bases, and 4 bases separated the two germline ends. The CDR3 covers 12 residues. The CDR3 coding sequence is TGTGCCAGCAGCTTAGACCTCTATGGCTACACCTTC. It specifies CASSLDLYGYTF.

At least ten counts were recorded for this clone. J is TRBJ2-1 and V is TRBV18; TRBD2 matches 12 bases. CDR1 KGHSH and CDR2 LQKENI come from the germline V gene. The CDR3 sequence is 19 residues long. Losses at the gene ends were 2 bases for V and 0 bases for J; bases not matched to a gene: 8. The CDR3 reads CASSPILAGGLSSYNEQFF. For the CDR3, the DNA is TGTGCCAGCTCACCAATACTAGCGGGGGGCCTCAGCTCCTACAATGAGCAGTTCTTC.

The chain is built from TRBV7-6 and TRBJ2-3, with a tentative D call TRBD1 (5 bases). Trimming took 1 base from V and 2 from J, leaving 10 bases between them. Germline loops: CDR1 SGHVS, CDR2 FNYEAQ. The CDR3 is 15 residues long. CDR3 region: CASSLGTGFTDTQYF. DNA of the CDR3: TGTGCCAGCAGCTTAGGAACAGGCTTCACAGATACGCAGTATTTT. Full variable domain (remainder filled in from reference TRBV7-6 and TRBJ2-3): GAGVSQSPRYKVTKRGQDVALRCDPISGHVSLYWYRQALGQGPEFLTYFNYEAQQDKSGLPNDRFSAERPEGSISTLTIQRTEQRDSAMYRCASSLGTGFTDTQYFGPGTRLTVL.

This chain uses TRBV7-2 with TRBJ2-3; D might be TRBD1 or TRBD2, each matching 5 bases. There are 15 residues in the CDR3. Per the germline V gene, CDR1 is SGHTA and CDR2 is FQGNSA. V lost 5 bases to trimming and J lost 2 bases, with 14 bases between them. The CDR3 nucleotides are TGTGCCAGCAGCCCGGGACCTCAATACACAGATACGCAGTATTTT. It yields the protein CASSPGPQYTDTQYF. Complete variable domain (other parts from reference TRBV7-2 and TRBJ2-3): GAGVSQSPSNKVTEKGKDVELRCDPISGHTALYWYRQSLGQGLEFLIYFQGNSAPDKSGLPSDRFSAERTGGSVSTLTIQRTQQEDSAVYLCASSPGPQYTDTQYFGPGTRLTVL.

In its sample, this clone is medium-sized. The chain recombines TRBV7-2 with TRBJ2-2; no clear D. CDR3 length equals 15 residues. Germline V lookup: CDR1 SGHTA, CDR2 FQGNSA. Trimming removed 4 bases from V and 2 bases from J, with 11 bases in between. CDR3 nucleotides: TGTGCCAGCAGCTACAGCCAGAGCAACACCGGGGAGCTGTTTTTT. This gives the protein CASSYSQSNTGELFF.

The V call is TRBV7-2, the J call TRBJ2-1; weak D call: TRBD2 (6 bases). CDR1 is SGHTA, CDR2 FQGNSA, per germline. There are 17 residues in the CDR3. Between the trimmed V and J ends, which lost 3 bases and 8 bases, there was a span of 23 bases. In DNA form, the CDR3 reads TGTGCCAGCAGCTTCTTTCCGGGGGTGTTCATGGTCCATGAGCAGTTCTTC. It is translated as CASSFFPGVFMVHEQFF.